These T cell receptor beta chains were read from a single sample in a study of blood T cell repertoires in COVID-19. Clones were sequenced by immunoSEQ multiplex PCR, and TCRdb holds only the in-frame ones, with some missing. The sample records around 200,000 clones, just under 90% being singletons. Sequencing used PBMCs or T cells enriched from blood (not recorded which). These receptors originate from a man aged 25 to 45 who had recovered from COVID-19. The CDR3 runs from the conserved cysteine through the conserved F or W. Fields, in order: CDR3 length, V gene, clone size, J gene, D gene, CDR3 DNA, CDR3 protein. A D gene is named only where the DNA matches it firmly. Size is stated for part of the rows, as once, few or many counts, or as a class when the clone is expanded.

17	TRBV21-1	.	TRBJ1-2	.	TGTGCCAGCAGCAAAGGTCGGGTTTTGCGGGGGATTAATGGCTACACCTTC	CASSKGRVLRGINGYTF
14	TRBV3-1/TRBV3-2	.	TRBJ2-7	.	TGTGCCAGCACCCGACGGCAGGGTGGCTACGAGCAGTACTTC	CASTRRQGGYEQYF
14	TRBV7-2	.	TRBJ2-5	.	TGTGCCAGCAGCTTAGTGTTGTTCCTGGAGACCCAGTACTTC	CASSLVLFLETQYF
15	TRBV2	.	TRBJ1-5	.	TGTGCCAGCAGTCGCGGAGTGGGAGGCAATCAGCCCCAGCATTTT	CASSRGVGGNQPQHF
16	TRBV10-1	.	TRBJ2-1	TRBD2	TGCGCCAGCAGTGAGGCGAGCGGGAGCCCATACAATGAGCAGTTCTTC	CASSEASGSPYNEQFF
10	TRBV20-1	.	TRBJ2-5	.	TGCAGTGCATATGACAGCACCCAGTACTTC	CSAYDSTQYF
17	TRBV15	.	TRBJ2-1	TRBD2	TGTGCCACCAGCAGAGATCTAGCGGGAGGCCTATACAATGAGCAGTTCTTC	CATSRDLAGGLYNEQFF
17	TRBV6-2/TRBV6-3	once	TRBJ2-5	TRBD2	TGTGCCAGCAGTTATTCCGGGACTAGTATAGTGGGTTGGACCCAGTACTTC	CASSYSGTSIVGWTQYF
13	TRBV19	.	TRBJ1-2	.	TGTGCCAGTAGTACGACAGCGATCTATGGCTACACCTTC	CASSTTAIYGYTF
14	TRBV19	.	TRBJ2-7	.	TGTGCCAGTAGTATAAGTCGGGGCGGGGATGAGCAGTACTTC	CASSISRGGDEQYF
14	TRBV6-5	.	TRBJ2-2	TRBD1	TGTGCCAGCACCCGGGACAGAATCACCGGGGAGCTGTTTTTT	CASTRDRITGELFF
15	TRBV5-4	.	TRBJ2-2	.	TGTGCCAGCAGCTTGGTGGCAGGGTGGACCGGGGAGCTGTTTTTT	CASSLVAGWTGELFF
17	TRBV7-6	.	TRBJ2-5	TRBD2	TGTGCCAGCAGCCACAACCCTGGGACTAGCGGGGAAGAGACCCAGTACTTC	CASSHNPGTSGEETQYF
14	TRBV5-1	.	TRBJ2-7	TRBD1	TGCGCCAGCAGCGGGGGACAGGGTTTCCACGAGCAGTACTTC	CASSGGQGFHEQYF
14	TRBV7-2	.	TRBJ1-1	.	TGTGCCAGCAGCTTACAGGGCCTGAACGCTGAAGCTTTCTTT	CASSLQGLNAEAFF
16	TRBV28	once	TRBJ2-7	TRBD1	TGTGCCAGCAGTATGTACTACAGGGGGCTGGGGGGCGAGCAGTACTTC	CASSMYYRGLGGEQYF
14	TRBV27	.	TRBJ1-3	.	TGTGCCAGCAGTGGCGGGGCTCCTGGAAACACCATATATTTT	CASSGGAPGNTIYF
17	TRBV2	once	TRBJ1-2	TRBD1	TGTGCCAGCAGGGAAACCGAGGGACAGGGGAGAGGCTATGGCTACACCTTC	CASRETEGQGRGYGYTF
13	TRBV6-5	.	TRBJ2-3	.	TGTGCCAGCTGGGGCCTTCCCACAGATACGCAGTATTTT	CASWGLPTDTQYF
14	TRBV9	.	TRBJ2-7	.	TGTGCCAGCAGCGTAGAGGCAGGGTCCTACGAGCAGTACTTC	CASSVEAGSYEQYF
16	TRBV15	.	TRBJ2-7	TRBD1	TGTGCCACCAGCAGATTTCGGACAGGACCCTCCTACGAGCAGTACTTC	CATSRFRTGPSYEQYF
13	TRBV12-3/TRBV12-4	.	TRBJ1-2	.	TGTGCCAGCAGTAGTTTGGGGCAATATGGCTACACCTTC	CASSSLGQYGYTF
16	TRBV4-3	.	TRBJ1-1	.	TGCGCCAGCAGCCCTGCGACGACAGGCGTCGGCACTGAAGCTTTCTTT	CASSPATTGVGTEAFF
14	TRBV2	.	TRBJ2-1	TRBD2	TGTGCCAGCAAAGCTAGCGGAGGTCGCAATGAGCAGTTCTTC	CASKASGGRNEQFF
17	TRBV10-3	.	TRBJ1-2	TRBD1	TGTGCCATCAGTGAGACTCCCTTGGACAGGACTAACTATGGCTACACCTTC	CAISETPLDRTNYGYTF
15	TRBV7-6	.	TRBJ2-5	TRBD2	TGTGCCAGCAGCCGAACGGGACTAGCGTCAGAGACCCAGTACTTC	CASSRTGLASETQYF
14	TRBV29-1	once	TRBJ1-1	.	TGCAGCGTTGAAGAGATCGGGGGGCCACGCGAAGCTTTCTTT	CSVEEIGGPREAFF
12	TRBV6-2/TRBV6-3	.	TRBJ2-4	.	TGTGCCAGCAGTTACTGGCCAGGCCCCGAGTACTTC	CASSYWPGPEYF
16	TRBV28	.	TRBJ1-4	TRBD1	TGTGCCAGCAGTTTAAGCGGGACAGGGTTTGAGGAAAAACTGTTTTTT	CASSLSGTGFEEKLFF
16	TRBV7-7	.	TRBJ2-2	.	TGTGCTAGCAGCACCAGCCTGACAGCGAACACCGGGGAGCTGTTTTTT	CASSTSLTANTGELFF
15	TRBV11-2	once	TRBJ1-6	.	TGTGCCAGCAGCTTACGACAGGAGAATAATTCACCCCTCCACTTT	CASSLRQENNSPLHF
19	TRBV28	.	TRBJ1-1	TRBD1	TGTGCCAGCAGTACGTGGGACAGTGGTATCCGTAATGGCGACACTGAAGCTTTCTTT	CASSTWDSGIRNGDTEAFF
14	TRBV19	once	TRBJ2-5	.	TGTGCCAGTAGAGACCTAGATTCCCAAGAGACCCAGTACTTC	CASRDLDSQETQYF
17	TRBV6-1	.	TRBJ1-2	.	TGTGCCAGCAGTGAAGTGGGGGCGGTGGGAACAAACTATGGCTACACCTTC	CASSEVGAVGTNYGYTF
18	TRBV11-2	.	TRBJ1-4	TRBD1	TGTGCCAGCAGCTTAGAAAGGGGACAGGGAAGGACTAATGAAAAACTGTTTTTT	CASSLERGQGRTNEKLFF
16	TRBV7-9	.	TRBJ2-7	TRBD2	TGTGCCAGCAGCCCTAAAACGGCGGGAGCGACCTACGAGCAGTACTTC	CASSPKTAGATYEQYF
18	TRBV11-2	.	TRBJ2-1	TRBD2	TGTGCCAGCAGCGCGACTAGCGGGAGTCTGAGCTCCTACAATGAGCAGTTCTTC	CASSATSGSLSSYNEQFF
14	TRBV28	few	TRBJ1-2	.	TGTGCCAGCAGTTTACACAGGGATAACTATGGCTACACCTTC	CASSLHRDNYGYTF
16	TRBV3-1/TRBV3-2	.	TRBJ2-3	TRBD2	TGTGCCAGCAGCCCTTCTAGCGGGGGGGTCACAGATACGCAGTATTTT	CASSPSSGGVTDTQYF
16	TRBV16	.	TRBJ1-4	TRBD1	TGTGCCAGCAGCCAAGGGACAGGGATAACTAATGAAAAACTGTTTTTT	CASSQGTGITNEKLFF
12	TRBV12-3/TRBV12-4	.	TRBJ1-1	.	TGTGCCAGCAGCTCCGGGGTCACTGAAGCTTTCTTT	CASSSGVTEAFF
15	TRBV28	.	TRBJ1-5	.	TGTGCCAGCAGAGCAGGGGCACCTAGCAATCAGCCCCAGCATTTT	CASRAGAPSNQPQHF
14	TRBV30	.	TRBJ1-4	.	TGTGCCTGGAGTCGGGGGAGTTGGGGACTAGGGCTGTTTTTT	CAWSRGSWGLGLFF
13	TRBV19	.	TRBJ2-7	TRBD1	TGTGCCAGTAGTATCGTGACAGGGGATGAGCAGTACTTC	CASSIVTGDEQYF
12	TRBV24-1	few	TRBJ2-2	.	TGTGCCACCAGTGATCTGACCGGGGAGCTGTTTTTT	CATSDLTGELFF
15	TRBV7-2	.	TRBJ2-1	TRBD2	TGTGCCAGCAGCTTACTAGCGGGGGTTTACAATGAGCAGTTCTTC	CASSLLAGVYNEQFF
17	TRBV25-1	.	TRBJ1-4	.	TGTGCCAGCAGTGAATTCGAGGGCGTTGGGTTAAGTGAAAAACTGTTTTTT	CASSEFEGVGLSEKLFF
12	TRBV3-1/TRBV3-2	.	TRBJ1-1	.	TGTGCCAGCAGCTTCACAGGGACTGAAGCTTTCTTT	CASSFTGTEAFF
17	TRBV30	.	TRBJ2-3	TRBD1	TGTGCCTGGAGTGAACTTCGACAGGGTTGGGGCACAGATACGCAGTATTTT	CAWSELRQGWGTDTQYF
15	TRBV6-6	.	TRBJ2-7	.	TGTGCCAGCTCCGATCCTGGTGGAGGGGACTACGAGCAGTACTTC	CASSDPGGGDYEQYF
17	TRBV23-1	.	TRBJ1-5	TRBD1	TGCGCCAGCAGTCAATCGGTGGACAGGGATAGCAATCAGCCCCAGCATTTT	CASSQSVDRDSNQPQHF
16	TRBV3-1/TRBV3-2	.	TRBJ2-5	TRBD2	TGTGCCAGCAGCCAGCCGCGGGGGGGAACACAAGAGACCCAGTACTTC	CASSQPRGGTQETQYF
16	TRBV6-2/TRBV6-3	.	TRBJ2-1	TRBD2	TGTGCCAGCAGTTCATTAGCGGGGGGCGACCACAATGAGCAGTTCTTC	CASSSLAGGDHNEQFF
12	TRBV10-3	.	TRBJ2-1	.	TGTGCCATCAGTGAAATGAGTAATGAGCAGTTCTTC	CAISEMSNEQFF
14	TRBV25-1	.	TRBJ1-6	.	TGTGCCAGCAGTGCTCGGCGGGGTGGGTCACCCCTCCACTTT	CASSARRGGSPLHF
12	TRBV5-1	.	TRBJ1-1	.	TGCGCCAGCAGCAAAACCGGCACTGAAGCTTTCTTT	CASSKTGTEAFF
15	TRBV7-9	.	TRBJ1-5	.	TGTGCCAGCAGCCCCATGGGGGGGCGAAATCAGCCCCAGCATTTT	CASSPMGGRNQPQHF
13	TRBV12-3/TRBV12-4	.	TRBJ1-1	.	TGTGCCAGCAGTCGCCGGGAACCCACTGAAGCTTTCTTT	CASSRREPTEAFF
15	TRBV18	.	TRBJ1-1	.	TGTGCCAGCTCACCGCGCTTGAGGTTTTGGACTGAAGCTTTCTTT	CASSPRLRFWTEAFF